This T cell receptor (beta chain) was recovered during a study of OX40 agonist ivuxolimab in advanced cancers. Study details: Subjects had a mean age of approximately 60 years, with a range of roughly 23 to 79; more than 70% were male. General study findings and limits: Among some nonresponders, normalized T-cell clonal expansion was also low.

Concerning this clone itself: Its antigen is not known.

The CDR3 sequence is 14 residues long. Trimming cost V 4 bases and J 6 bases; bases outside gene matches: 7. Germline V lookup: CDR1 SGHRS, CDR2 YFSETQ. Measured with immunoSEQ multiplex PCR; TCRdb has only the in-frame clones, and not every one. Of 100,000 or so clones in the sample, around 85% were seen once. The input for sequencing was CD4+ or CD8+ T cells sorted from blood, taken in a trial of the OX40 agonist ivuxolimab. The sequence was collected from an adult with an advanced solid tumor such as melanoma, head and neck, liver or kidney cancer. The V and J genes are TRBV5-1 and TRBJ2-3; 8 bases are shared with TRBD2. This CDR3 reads CASSPGLGPDTQYF. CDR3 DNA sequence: TGCGCCAGCAGCCCGGGACTAGGACCGGATACGCAGTATTTT.